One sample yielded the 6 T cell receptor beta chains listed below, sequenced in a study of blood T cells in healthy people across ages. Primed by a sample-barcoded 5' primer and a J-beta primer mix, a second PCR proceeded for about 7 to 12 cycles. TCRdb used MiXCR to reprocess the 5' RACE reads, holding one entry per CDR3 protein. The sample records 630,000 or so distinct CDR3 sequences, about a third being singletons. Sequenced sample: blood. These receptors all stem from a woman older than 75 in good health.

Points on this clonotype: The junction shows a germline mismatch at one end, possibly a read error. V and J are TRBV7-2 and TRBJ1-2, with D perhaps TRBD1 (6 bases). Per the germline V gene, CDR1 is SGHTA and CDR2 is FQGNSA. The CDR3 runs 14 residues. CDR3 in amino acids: CASSANTGSDGCTF. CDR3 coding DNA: TGTGCCAGCAGCGCCAACACAGGGAGCGATGGCTGCACCTTC.

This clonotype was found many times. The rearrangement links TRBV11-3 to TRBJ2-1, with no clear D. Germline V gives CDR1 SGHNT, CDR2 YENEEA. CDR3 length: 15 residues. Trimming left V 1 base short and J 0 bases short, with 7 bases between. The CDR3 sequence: CASSLGGNSYNEQFF. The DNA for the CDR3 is TGTGCCAGCAGCTTAGGAGGAAACTCCTACAATGAGCAGTTCTTC.

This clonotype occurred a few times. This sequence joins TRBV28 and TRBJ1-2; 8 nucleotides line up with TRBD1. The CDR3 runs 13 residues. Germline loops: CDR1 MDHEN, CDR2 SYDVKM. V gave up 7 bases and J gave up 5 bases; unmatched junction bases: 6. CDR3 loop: CASTEGQVYGYTF. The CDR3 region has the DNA TGTGCCAGCACCGAGGGACAGGTTTATGGCTACACCTTC.

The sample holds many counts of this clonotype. The CDR3 coding sequence is TGTGCCAGCAGTTTCGCGGTTTCTGGGGCCAACGTCCTGACTTTC. Its translation is CASSFAVSGANVLTF. The V call is TRBV6-2 or TRBV6-3, the J call TRBJ2-6, with D unresolved. The germline V gene encodes CDR1 MNHEY and CDR2 SVGEGT. The CDR3 extends over 15 amino acids. With 4 bases removed from V and 1 base from J, the gap between germline ends came to 8 bases.

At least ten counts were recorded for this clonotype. The chain's CDR3 is CASSYSSGTQYF. In nucleotides, the CDR3 is TGTGCCAGCAGTTACTCCTCGGGAACCCAGTACTTC. This sequence joins TRBV6-5 and TRBJ2-5, with TRBD2 as a possible D gene (5 bases). This CDR3 contains 12 residues. Germline V gives CDR1 MNHEY, CDR2 SVGAGI. V was trimmed by 0 bases and J by 8 bases, leaving 7 bases between them.

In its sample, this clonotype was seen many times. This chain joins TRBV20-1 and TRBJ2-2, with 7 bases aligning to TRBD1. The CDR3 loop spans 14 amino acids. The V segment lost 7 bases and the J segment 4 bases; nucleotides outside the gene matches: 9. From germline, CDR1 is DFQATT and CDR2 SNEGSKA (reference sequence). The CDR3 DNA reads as TGCAGTGTTCCCCGGGGACAGCGCACCGGGGAGCTGTTTTTT. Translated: CSVPRGQRTGELFF.